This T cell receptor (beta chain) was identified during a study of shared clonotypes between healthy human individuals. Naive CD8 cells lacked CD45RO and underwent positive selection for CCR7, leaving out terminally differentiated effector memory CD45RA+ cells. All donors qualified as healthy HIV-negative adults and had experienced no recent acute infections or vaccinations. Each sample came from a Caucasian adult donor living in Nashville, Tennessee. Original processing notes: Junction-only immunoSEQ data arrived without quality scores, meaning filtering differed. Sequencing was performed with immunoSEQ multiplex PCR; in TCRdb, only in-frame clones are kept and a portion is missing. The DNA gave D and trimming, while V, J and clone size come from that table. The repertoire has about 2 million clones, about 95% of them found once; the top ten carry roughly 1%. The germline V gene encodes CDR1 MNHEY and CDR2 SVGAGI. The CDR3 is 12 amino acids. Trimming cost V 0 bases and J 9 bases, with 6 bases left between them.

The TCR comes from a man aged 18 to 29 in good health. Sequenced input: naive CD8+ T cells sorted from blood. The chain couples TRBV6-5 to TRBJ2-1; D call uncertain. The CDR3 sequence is CASSYSETEQFF. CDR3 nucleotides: TGTGCCAGCAGTTACTCCGAGACTGAGCAGTTCTTC.